These T cell receptor beta chains were read from a single sample in a study of cytomegalovirus exposure and HLA in healthy donors. Sequencing used immunoSEQ multiplex PCR; TCRdb keeps in-frame clones, though not all of them. The repertoire has approximately 150,000 clones, 75% to 90% of them found once; the top ten carry about 2%. Sample: PBMCs. These receptors were taken from a male donor in good health and CMV-seronegative. Both conserved end residues are part of each CDR3. The D gene is left open where the match is weak. Part of the rows lack a size; the others show once, few, many or a class for expanded clones.

abundance	d_gene	v_gene	j_gene	CDR3aa	CDR3nt
.	TRBD1	TRBV5-6	TRBJ1-2	CASSILTGTGTNGYTF	TGTGCCAGCAGCATACTGACCGGGACAGGGACGAATGGCTACACCTTC
few	TRBD2	TRBV13	TRBJ2-7	CASSSLAGGRVLNEQYF	TGTGCCAGCAGCTCACTAGCGGGGGGCCGAGTTTTGAACGAGCAGTACTTC
.	.	TRBV25-1	TRBJ2-4	CASSATGNIQYF	TGTGCCAGCAGTGCCACAGGAAACATTCAGTACTTC
.	.	TRBV5-5	TRBJ2-3	CASSLGGPNTDTQYF	TGTGCCAGCAGCTTGGGAGGGCCAAACACAGATACGCAGTATTTT
.	.	TRBV15	TRBJ2-1	CATSRDAGRSWSDEQFF	TGTGCCACCAGCAGAGATGCGGGGCGTTCATGGTCGGATGAGCAGTTCTTC
once	TRBD1	TRBV30	TRBJ1-6	CAWGDRDISPLHF	TGTGCCTGGGGGGACAGGGACATTTCACCCCTCCACTTT
.	TRBD2	TRBV11-2	TRBJ2-3	CASSPGLATDTQYF	TGTGCCAGCAGCCCCGGACTAGCTACAGATACGCAGTATTTT
.	.	TRBV9	TRBJ1-6	CASSGDDRSSYNSPLHF	TGTGCCAGCAGCGGTGATGACAGGAGCTCCTATAATTCACCCCTCCACTTT
.	.	TRBV5-1	TRBJ1-2	CASSPAEGGYGYTF	TGCGCCAGCAGCCCCGCCGAGGGAGGCTATGGCTACACCTTC
.	.	TRBV6-4	TRBJ1-6	CASSARASSYNSPLHF	TGTGCCAGCAGTGCGAGGGCTAGCTCCTATAATTCACCCCTCCACTTT
.	TRBD1	TRBV27	TRBJ2-4	CASSLGQGARAIQYF	TGTGCCAGCAGTTTGGGACAGGGGGCGCGGGCCATTCAGTACTTC
few	TRBD1	TRBV10-3	TRBJ1-5	CAISERQGAQPQHF	TGTGCCATCAGTGAGAGACAGGGGGCCCAGCCCCAGCATTTT
.	TRBD1	TRBV4-1	TRBJ1-1	CASSQDRWTGRTVEAFF	TGCGCCAGCAGCCAAGATCGCTGGACAGGGCGGACGGTTGAAGCTTTCTTT
once	.	TRBV5-6	TRBJ2-6	CASSFRQGQPGANVLTF	TGTGCCAGCAGCTTCCGCCAGGGGCAACCTGGGGCCAACGTCCTGACTTTC
once	.	TRBV11-2	TRBJ2-3	CASSWRTGGGTDTQYF	TGTGCCAGCAGCTGGAGGACGGGCGGGGGCACAGATACGCAGTATTTT
.	TRBD1	TRBV30	TRBJ2-3	CAWSLPGQGTDTQYF	TGTGCCTGGAGTCTACCGGGACAGGGTACAGATACGCAGTATTTT
.	.	TRBV5-6	TRBJ1-2	CASSLERVSLGYTF	TGTGCCAGCAGCTTGGAGAGGGTTTCGCTCGGCTACACCTTC
.	.	TRBV4-3	TRBJ2-4	CASSQVGADENIQYF	TGCGCCAGCAGCCAAGTCGGCGCGGATGAAAACATTCAGTACTTC
once	.	TRBV19	TRBJ2-7	CASRSTGRYEQYF	TGTGCCAGTAGATCTACAGGGCGGTACGAGCAGTACTTC
.	.	TRBV5-1	TRBJ1-2	CASSLGGPNYGYTF	TGCGCCAGCAGCTTGGGGGGCCCTAACTATGGCTACACCTTC
.	.	TRBV2	TRBJ1-6	CASGAVSYNSPLHF	TGTGCCAGCGGGGCGGTCTCCTATAATTCACCCCTCCACTTT
few	TRBD2	TRBV10-1	TRBJ2-1	CASSESREGAYNEQFF	TGCGCCAGCAGTGAGTCTCGGGAGGGCGCCTACAATGAGCAGTTCTTC
.	TRBD1	TRBV5-6	TRBJ2-2	CASSSTGTGGSGELFF	TGTGCCAGCAGCTCGACCGGGACAGGGGGGTCCGGGGAGCTGTTTTTT
.	TRBD1	TRBV14	TRBJ1-6	CASSQKGQGAHSPLHF	TGTGCCAGCAGCCAAAAGGGACAGGGGGCTCATTCACCCCTCCACTTT
.	.	TRBV6-1	TRBJ1-5	CASSEIRGRQPQHF	TGTGCCAGCAGTGAAATTCGGGGGAGGCAGCCCCAGCATTTT
.	.	TRBV5-1	TRBJ1-4	CASSLGLELQRNEKLFF	TGCGCCAGCAGCTTGGGACTGGAGCTCCAGAGGAACGAAAAACTGTTTTTT
.	.	TRBV7-8	TRBJ1-6	CASSSRGGDSPLHF	TGTGCCAGCAGCTCCCGCGGAGGGGATTCACCCCTCCACTTT
few	TRBD1	TRBV7-8	TRBJ2-3	CASSSHDRGPTDTQYF	TGTGCCAGCAGCTCGCACGACAGGGGGCCCACAGATACGCAGTATTTT
.	TRBD2	TRBV27	TRBJ2-5	CASSSGLEETQYF	TGTGCCAGCAGCTCAGGACTAGAAGAGACCCAGTACTTC
.	TRBD1	TRBV5-1	TRBJ1-1	CASSPGQGLNTEAFF	TGCGCCAGCAGCCCGGGACAGGGATTGAACACTGAAGCTTTCTTT
.	TRBD1	TRBV6-5	TRBJ1-1	CASSYSTAGGTEAFF	TGTGCCAGCAGTTACTCGACGGCAGGGGGTACTGAAGCTTTCTTT
.	.	TRBV5-6	TRBJ2-1	CASSLVGGGGPQFF	TGTGCCAGCAGCTTGGTCGGGGGAGGGGGGCCCCAGTTCTTC
.	.	TRBV6-5	TRBJ1-4	CASSYSYAANEKLFF	TGTGCCAGCAGTTACAGTTACGCGGCTAATGAAAAACTGTTTTTT
few	.	TRBV5-1	TRBJ2-7	CASRFDRGGGEQYF	TGCGCCAGCAGATTCGACAGGGGAGGGGGCGAGCAGTACTTC
once	TRBD1	TRBV5-4	TRBJ2-5	CASSSEPGQGIETQYF	TGTGCCAGCAGCTCAGAACCGGGACAGGGTATCGAGACCCAGTACTTC
.	.	TRBV7-9	TRBJ2-7	CASSPQGGGGGYEQYF	TGTGCCAGCAGCCCCCAAGGAGGGGGCGGCGGCTACGAGCAGTACTTC
.	.	TRBV6-1	TRBJ1-1	CASSGQPNTEAFF	TGTGCCAGCAGCGGACAGCCGAACACTGAAGCTTTCTTT
.	TRBD1	TRBV19	TRBJ1-5	CASSRQGPNQPQHF	TGTGCCAGTAGCAGACAGGGGCCGAATCAGCCCCAGCATTTT
once	.	TRBV19	TRBJ1-1	CASSIPPWERRMNTEAFF	TGTGCCAGTAGTATACCCCCATGGGAGCGCCGTATGAACACTGAAGCTTTCTTT
.	TRBD1	TRBV5-1	TRBJ2-6	CASSLMTGVSGANVLTF	TGCGCCAGCAGCTTGATGACAGGGGTCTCTGGGGCCAACGTCCTGACTTTC
.	TRBD1	TRBV29-1	TRBJ2-2	CSVEEGGRTGELFF	TGCAGCGTTGAAGAAGGGGGCAGGACCGGGGAGCTGTTTTTT
.	TRBD1	TRBV6-5	TRBJ1-2	CASRYRGNYGYTF	TGTGCCAGCAGGTACAGGGGAAACTATGGCTACACCTTC
few	.	TRBV4-3	TRBJ1-1	CASSRALRGNTEAFF	TGCGCCAGCAGCCGGGCCCTTCGGGGGAACACTGAAGCTTTCTTT
.	.	TRBV6-1	TRBJ2-2	CASSRGGAAGELFF	TGTGCCAGCAGTAGGGGGGGGGCAGCAGGGGAGCTGTTTTTT
.	TRBD2	TRBV27	TRBJ2-1	CASSLATSGGENEQFF	TGTGCCAGCAGTTTGGCCACCAGCGGGGGGGAAAATGAGCAGTTCTTC